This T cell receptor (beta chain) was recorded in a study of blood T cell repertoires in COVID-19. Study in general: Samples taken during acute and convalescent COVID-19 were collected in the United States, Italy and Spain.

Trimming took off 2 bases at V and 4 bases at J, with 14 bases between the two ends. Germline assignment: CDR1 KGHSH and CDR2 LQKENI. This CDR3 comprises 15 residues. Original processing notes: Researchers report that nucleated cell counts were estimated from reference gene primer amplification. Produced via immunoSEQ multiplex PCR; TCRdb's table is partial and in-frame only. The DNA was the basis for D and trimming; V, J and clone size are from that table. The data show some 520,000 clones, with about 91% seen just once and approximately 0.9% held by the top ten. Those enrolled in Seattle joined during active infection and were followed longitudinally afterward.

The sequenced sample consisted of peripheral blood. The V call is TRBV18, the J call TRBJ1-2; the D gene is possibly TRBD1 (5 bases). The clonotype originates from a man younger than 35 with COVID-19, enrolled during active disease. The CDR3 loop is CASSPEDRGGYGYTF. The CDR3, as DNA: TGTGCCAGCTCACCAGAGGACCGGGGGGGCTATGGCTACACCTTC.